This record covers a single T cell receptor (beta chain). This sample is part of a study of T cell changes during pregnancy in multiple sclerosis. Trimming stripped 7 bases from V and 7 bases from J, with 20 bases between. CDR3 length equals 15 residues. Germline V CDR1 and CDR2: MDHEN, SYDVKM. The table came from immunoSEQ multiplex PCR; TCRdb's copy has only in-frame clones and leaves some out. The sample has just under 35,000 clones, approximately 91% seen once; the top ten hold 3.5% to 5.5%. The sample consisted of peripheral blood, taken in the second trimester of pregnancy. The TCR comes from a female donor in good health, enrolled as a control in a pregnancy study. V and J are TRBV28 and TRBJ1-5; D possibly corresponds to TRBD1 (5 bases). The CDR3 DNA reads as TGTGCCAGCATCTGGGGGGGAGTGGGGAAGCAGCCCCAGCATTTT. It yields the protein CASIWGGVGKQPQHF.